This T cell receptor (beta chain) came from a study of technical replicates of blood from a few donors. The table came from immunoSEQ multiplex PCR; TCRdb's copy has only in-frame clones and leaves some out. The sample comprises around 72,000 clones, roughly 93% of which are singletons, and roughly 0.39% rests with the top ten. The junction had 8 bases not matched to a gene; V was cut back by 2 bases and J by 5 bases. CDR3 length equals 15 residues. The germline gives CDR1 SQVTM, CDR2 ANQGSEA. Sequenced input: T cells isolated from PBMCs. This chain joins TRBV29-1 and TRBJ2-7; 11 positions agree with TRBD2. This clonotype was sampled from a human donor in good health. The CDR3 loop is CSVEKTSGRNHEQYF. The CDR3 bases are TGCAGCGTTGAAAAAACTAGCGGGAGAAACCACGAGCAGTACTTC.